Below are 23 T cell receptor beta chains sequenced from a single sample in a study of blood T cell repertoires in COVID-19. The protocol was immunoSEQ multiplex PCR, while the TCRdb copy is restricted to in-frame clones and leaves out a portion. The sample gives more than 95,000 clones, roughly 80% of which show up once; roughly a fifth is in the top ten. The sequenced sample consisted of peripheral blood. The source of these receptors is a woman aged 65 to 85 with acute or convalescent COVID-19.

In DNA, the CDR3 is TGTGCCAGCAGCTTGAGCCCTACAGGGGTCGTCACCGGGGAGCTGTTTTTT. Its protein product is CASSLSPTGVVTGELFF. The chain recombines TRBV7-2 with TRBJ2-2; 7 bases match TRBD1. There are 17 residues in the CDR3. With 3 bases clipped from V and 4 bases from J, the junction kept 11 bases outside the gene matches. CDR1 is SGHTA and CDR2 is FQGNSA in the germline V gene. The whole variable domain, remainder taken from reference TRBV7-2 and TRBJ2-2, is GAGVSQSPSNKVTEKGKDVELRCDPISGHTALYWYRQSLGQGLEFLIYFQGNSAPDKSGLPSDRFSAERTGGSVSTLTIQRTQQEDSAVYLCASSLSPTGVVTGELFFGEGSRLTVL.

J is TRBJ1-2 and V is TRBV28; TRBD1 aligns across 8 bases. The ends lost 9 bases at V and 4 bases at J; junction bases unmatched: 4. Germline CDR1 MDHEN, CDR2 SYDVKM. The CDR3 totals 12 residues. CDR3 sequence reads: CASRQGIYGYTF. The DNA for the CDR3 is TGTGCCAGTAGACAGGGGATCTATGGCTACACCTTC.

The chain has TRBV6-5 and TRBJ1-2, with TRBD1 as a possible D gene (6 bases). The CDR3 runs 13 residues. Trimming left V 6 bases short and J 7 bases short, with 15 bases between. Germline lookup yields CDR1 MNHEY and CDR2 SVGAGI. The CDR3: CASRQGSPSGYTF. The DNA for the CDR3 is TGTGCCAGCAGACAGGGTAGTCCCTCTGGCTACACCTTC.

This clone was counted only a few times. This rearrangement joins TRBV3-1 (or the pseudogene TRBV3-2) to TRBJ1-2, with D perhaps matching TRBD1 (5 bases). The V end was cut by 4 bases, the J end by 3 bases, with 12 bases between. The CDR3 spans 14 residues. Germline V CDR1 and CDR2: LGHDT, YNNKEL (reference sequence). The CDR3 here is CASSPRTGDYGYTF. For the CDR3, the DNA is TGTGCCAGCAGCCCCCGAACAGGTGACTATGGCTACACCTTC.

V gene TRBV6-5 combines with J gene TRBJ2-5; TRBD2 might be the D (5 bases). The V gene's germline CDR1 is MNHEY and CDR2 SVGAGI. CDR3 length equals 12 residues. Trimming took off 8 bases at V and 7 bases at J, with 14 bases between the two ends. The CDR3 DNA is TGTGCCAGCGGGAGTTCGGGTGGGACCCAGTACTTC. It encodes CASGSSGGTQYF.

Only a few counts were recorded for this clone. The V call is TRBV14, the J call TRBJ2-3; D ambiguous. Germline values: CDR1 SGHDN, CDR2 FVKESK. V was pared by 8 bases and J by 7 bases, with 4 bases between. The CDR3 runs to 9 residues. CDR3 nucleotide sequence: TGTGCCAGCGCGAATACGCAGTATTTT. Its translation is CASANTQYF.

The J gene is TRBJ2-5, the V gene TRBV7-2, with 13 bases lining up with TRBD2. This CDR3 is 18 amino acids long. The germline CDR1 and CDR2 sequences are SGHTA and FQGNSA. The J segment lost 5 bases and the V segment lost 1 base, leaving 10 bases of the junction unmatched. The CDR3 region has the DNA TGTGCCAGCAGCTTAGGCCTGACTAGCGGGGGGCAGGGGGAGACCCAGTACTTC. Translation: CASSLGLTSGGQGETQYF. The whole variable domain, filled in from reference TRBV7-2 and TRBJ2-5, reads GAGVSQSPSNKVTEKGKDVELRCDPISGHTALYWYRQSLGQGLEFLIYFQGNSAPDKSGLPSDRFSAERTGGSVSTLTIQRTQQEDSAVYLCASSLGLTSGGQGETQYFGPGTRLLVL.

The gene calls are TRBV7-8 and TRBJ1-6; TRBD1 agrees at 11 bases. The CDR3 has 20 amino acids. Germline V gene sequence: CDR1 SGHVS, CDR2 FQNEAQ. With V trimmed by 0 bases and J by 9 bases, 16 bases remained unmatched. CDR3 nucleotide sequence: TGTGCCAGCAGCTTAGCCCGGACAGGGGGCGGGGAGGCGTTTGTTTCACCCCTCCACTTT. It specifies CASSLARTGGGEAFVSPLHF.

This chain links TRBV30 with TRBJ1-5, with 8 bases matching TRBD1. The J segment lost 7 bases and the V segment lost 0 bases, leaving 5 bases of the junction unmatched. Germline assignment: CDR1 GTSNPN and CDR2 SVGIG (reference sequence). CDR3 length: 14 amino acids. Here the CDR3 DNA reads TGTGCCTGGAGTGTTAACCAGGGGGCGCAGCCCCAGCATTTT. Encoded protein: CAWSVNQGAQPQHF.

The chain is built from TRBV7-2 and TRBJ1-2, with a weak D call TRBD1 (6 bases). This CDR3 contains 15 residues. CDR1 is SGHTA, CDR2 FQGNSA, per germline. V shed 7 bases and J shed 1 base, with 16 bases lying between them. CDR3 DNA: TGTGCCAGCACCCTAAGGGGGACACGTAACTATGGCTACACCTTC. It translates to CASTLRGTRNYGYTF. Filled out from reference TRBV7-2 and TRBJ1-2, the complete variable domain reads GAGVSQSPSNKVTEKGKDVELRCDPISGHTALYWYRQSLGQGLEFLIYFQGNSAPDKSGLPSDRFSAERTGGSVSTLTIQRTQQEDSAVYLCASTLRGTRNYGYTFGSGTRLTVV.

This clone has only a few counts. DNA of the CDR3: TGTGCCAGCAGTTTAGAACAGGGCAATGGCTACACCTTC. Residues: CASSLEQGNGYTF. This sequence joins TRBV12-3 or TRBV12-4 and TRBJ1-2, with D maybe TRBD1 (6 bases). The CDR3 is made up of 13 amino acids. V was clipped by 1 base and J by 6 bases, with 9 bases between them.

J is TRBJ2-1 and V is TRBV15; D is possibly TRBD1 (6 bases). Germline values: CDR1 LNHNV, CDR2 YYDKDF (reference sequence). V was cut by 3 bases and J by 6 bases, with 21 bases left in between. The CDR3 contains 17 residues. This CDR3 is CATSSGTGTGLINEQFF. DNA for the CDR3: TGTGCCACCAGCAGTGGAACAGGGACCGGTTTAATCAATGAGCAGTTCTTC.

The chain has TRBV5-5 and TRBJ2-7; 7 nucleotides line up with TRBD1. The V and J ends lost 4 bases and 2 bases, in that order; junction bases with no gene match: 12. The CDR3 loop spans 16 amino acids. Germline V gene lookup returns CDR1 SGHKS and CDR2 YYEKEE (reference sequence). CDR3 in DNA: TGTGCCAGCAGCCCAGCATCTACAGGGGTAACCTACGAGCAGTACTTC. It codes for CASSPASTGVTYEQYF.

The table lists this clone with a count of one. The V call is TRBV27, the J call TRBJ2-2, with 9 positions matching TRBD1. The trim removed 3 bases at V and 3 bases at J, leaving 11 bases unmatched. Germline CDR1 MNHEY, CDR2 SMNVEV (reference sequence). This CDR3 region has 18 residues. The CDR3 protein is CASSFRDRGRGHTGELFF. The CDR3 bases are TGTGCCAGCAGTTTCCGAGACAGGGGGAGAGGGCACACCGGGGAGCTGTTTTTT.

The chain uses TRBV4-1 and TRBJ1-1, with 8 bases identical to TRBD1. CDR1 is MGHRA, CDR2 YSYEKL, per germline. Trimming cost V 2 bases and J 1 base; bases outside gene matches: 3. The CDR3 is made up of 15 amino acids. CDR3 loop: CASSQYGQGNTEAFF. The CDR3 nucleotides are TGCGCCAGCAGCCAATATGGACAGGGGAACACTGAAGCTTTCTTT.

The chain uses TRBV27 and TRBJ1-4; D call uncertain. The CDR3 loop spans 14 amino acids. Germline CDR1 MNHEY, CDR2 SMNVEV (reference sequence). The germline V and J ends were trimmed by 2 bases and 4 bases, with 8 bases remaining between them. The CDR3 spells CASSLRGFNEKLFF. CDR3 bases: TGTGCCAGCAGTTTAAGAGGGTTTAATGAAAAACTGTTTTTT.

The V call is TRBV30, the J call TRBJ2-7, with D tentatively TRBD1 (5 bases). The V and J ends lost 2 bases and 0 bases respectively, with 8 bases between them. This CDR3 region has 13 residues. Germline CDR1 is GTSNPN and CDR2 is SVGIG (reference sequence). The chain's CDR3 is CAWSRGSSYEQYF. Here the CDR3 DNA reads TGTGCCTGGAGTAGGGGTAGCTCCTACGAGCAGTACTTC.

This chain uses TRBV5-1 with TRBJ2-1; 8 positions match TRBD1. The V and J ends lost 0 bases and 4 bases, in that order; junction bases with no gene match: 3. Germline values: CDR1 SGHRS, CDR2 YFSETQ. The CDR3 contains 15 residues. The CDR3 protein is CASSLVGTGYNEQFF. In DNA, the CDR3 is TGCGCCAGCAGCTTGGTAGGGACAGGTTACAATGAGCAGTTCTTC.

This chain connects TRBV30 to TRBJ1-2; 7 nucleotides align to TRBD1. Germline V gene data show CDR1 as GTSNPN and CDR2 as SVGIG (reference sequence). CDR3 length equals 13 residues. Trimming cost V 4 bases and J 4 bases; bases outside gene matches: 6. CDR3 DNA: TGTGCCTGGACCTTCGGGACAGCCTATGGCTACACCTTC. Its translation: CAWTFGTAYGYTF.

The chain employs TRBV18 and TRBJ1-1; 7 nucleotides line up with TRBD1. The germline V gene encodes CDR1 KGHSH and CDR2 LQKENI. V shed 1 base and J 3 bases; nucleotides not matched to a gene: 5. The CDR3 contains 15 residues. The CDR3 nucleotides are TGTGCCAGCTCACCACAGCAGGGGGAGTACACTGAAGCTTTCTTT. This encodes CASSPQQGEYTEAFF.

V gene TRBV5-1 combines with J gene TRBJ2-7; 12 bases line up with TRBD1. V was clipped by 4 bases and J by 9 bases; unmatched bases: 8. CDR1 and CDR2 from the germline V gene are SGHRS and YFSETQ. This CDR3 is built from 14 residues. CDR3 nucleotides: TGCGCCAGCAGCCCGACCGGGACAGGGGGCAGGCAGTACTTC. It translates to CASSPTGTGGRQYF.

This chain connects TRBV10-1 to TRBJ1-1; D not certain. Germline lookup yields CDR1 WNHNN and CDR2 SYGVQD (reference sequence). Trimming took 8 bases from V and 3 from J, leaving 13 bases between them. The CDR3 contains 13 residues. CDR3 residues: CASAGQRDTEAFF. DNA of the CDR3: TGCGCCAGCGCGGGCCAAAGGGACACTGAAGCTTTCTTT.

This clone has just a few counts. The rearrangement joins TRBV28 to TRBJ1-2, with D hard to call. V shed 4 bases and J shed 2 bases, with 8 bases lying between them. The CDR3 sequence is 13 residues long. CDR1 is MDHEN, CDR2 SYDVKM, per germline. The CDR3 coding sequence is TGTGCCAGCAGTTCCGGGATGAACTATGGCTACACCTTC. It yields the protein CASSSGMNYGYTF.